This entry lists 10 T cell receptor beta chains sequenced from one sample in a study of blood T cell repertoires in COVID-19. Profiled with immunoSEQ multiplex PCR; TCRdb holds only in-frame clones, not every one. The sample has roughly 160,000 clones; approximately 86% are singletons. The sequenced sample was peripheral blood. The receptors were gathered from a man in his fifties with active or convalescent COVID-19.

This clone was seen a single time. CDR3 amino acids: CASSPGQGGWQYF. The CDR3, as DNA: TGCGCCAGCAGTCCGGGACAGGGTGGTTGGCAGTACTTC. The chain is built from TRBV10-2 and TRBJ2-7; 9 nucleotides align to TRBD1. CDR1 is WSHSY, CDR2 SAAADI, per germline. Losses at the gene ends were 5 bases for V and 9 bases for J; bases not matched to a gene: 8. This CDR3 has 13 amino acids.

The chain has TRBV7-8 and TRBJ1-2, with D tentatively TRBD1 (5 bases). Germline V gene sequence: CDR1 SGHVS, CDR2 FQNEAQ. With 1 base removed from V and 3 bases from J, the gap between germline ends came to 6 bases. The length of the CDR3 is 13 residues. The CDR3 reads CASSLGGYYGYTF. For the CDR3, the DNA is TGTGCCAGCAGCTTAGGGGGCTACTATGGCTACACCTTC.

The chain combines TRBV19 with TRBJ1-5; tentative D call: TRBD1 (5 bases). CDR3 length equals 14 residues. The V gene lost 8 bases and the J gene lost 6 bases, with 17 bases spanning the gap. Germline V lookup: CDR1 LNHDA, CDR2 SQIVND (reference sequence). The CDR3, as DNA: TGTGCCAGTGATACCGGGACTCTCCTTCAGCCCCAGCATTTT. It encodes CASDTGTLLQPQHF.

CDR3 nucleotide sequence: TGTGCCAGCACCCTAGGCGCGGCTAATGAAAAACTGTTTTTT. Residues: CASTLGAANEKLFF. The chain is built from TRBV11-2 and TRBJ1-4; D uncertain. The CDR3 totals 14 residues. V lost 7 bases, J lost 3 bases, and 12 bases lay in between. Germline V gives CDR1 SGHAT, CDR2 FQNNGV.

This chain connects TRBV12-3 or TRBV12-4 to TRBJ1-2; no clear D gene. This CDR3 is 13 amino acids long. The V end was cut by 10 bases, the J end by 7 bases, with 19 bases between. CDR3 coding DNA: TGTGCCACCCTTGACCGAGGGTTGGGTGGCTACACCTTC. It is translated as CATLDRGLGGYTF.

The gene calls are TRBV7-2 and TRBJ2-5; TRBD1 is a possible D gene (6 bases). Trimming left V 6 bases short and J 4 bases short, with 15 bases between. CDR3 length: 14 amino acids. CDR1 is SGHTA, CDR2 FQGNSA, per germline. The CDR3 here is CASSFLIRGETQYF. The CDR3 DNA reads as TGTGCCAGCAGTTTTCTGATCAGGGGAGAGACCCAGTACTTC.

The chain combines TRBV19 with TRBJ2-3; 9 bases are shared with TRBD2. The V gene's germline CDR1 is LNHDA and CDR2 SQIVND (reference sequence). V dropped 4 bases and J dropped 0; count of bases not matched to a gene: 5. The CDR3 runs to 16 residues. The CDR3: CASSRGLAASTDTQYF. The DNA for the CDR3 is TGTGCCAGTAGTAGGGGACTAGCAGCAAGCACAGATACGCAGTATTTT.

The chain has TRBV10-3 and TRBJ2-7; possible D gene TRBD1, 6 bases. The V gene lost 3 bases and the J gene lost 2 bases, with 8 bases spanning the gap. The CDR3 loop spans 13 amino acids. CDR1 ENHRY and CDR2 SYGVKD come from the germline V gene. The CDR3 sequence is CAISDRGPYEQYF. CDR3 nucleotides: TGTGCCATCAGTGACAGGGGTCCCTACGAGCAGTACTTC.

The rearrangement uses TRBV2 and TRBJ1-4; TRBD1 matches at 9 bases. V lost 6 bases, J lost 7 bases, and 6 bases stayed unmatched. The CDR3 consists of 14 residues. Germline CDR1 SNHLY, CDR2 FYNNEI. CDR3 sequence reads: CASSPGQGGEKLFF. The CDR3 DNA reads TGTGCCAGCAGCCCGGGACAGGGCGGTGAAAAACTGTTTTTT.

This chain joins TRBV23-1 and TRBJ1-1; possible D gene TRBD1, 5 bases. TRBV23-1 is an open reading frame whose function is uncertain. CDR3 size: 18 residues. V shed 3 bases and J shed 0 bases, with 20 bases lying between them. CDR3 sequence (DNA): TGCGCCAGCAGTCAGCTTAGGGGAACAGATTCTTTGAACACTGAAGCTTTCTTT. As protein: CASSQLRGTDSLNTEAFF.